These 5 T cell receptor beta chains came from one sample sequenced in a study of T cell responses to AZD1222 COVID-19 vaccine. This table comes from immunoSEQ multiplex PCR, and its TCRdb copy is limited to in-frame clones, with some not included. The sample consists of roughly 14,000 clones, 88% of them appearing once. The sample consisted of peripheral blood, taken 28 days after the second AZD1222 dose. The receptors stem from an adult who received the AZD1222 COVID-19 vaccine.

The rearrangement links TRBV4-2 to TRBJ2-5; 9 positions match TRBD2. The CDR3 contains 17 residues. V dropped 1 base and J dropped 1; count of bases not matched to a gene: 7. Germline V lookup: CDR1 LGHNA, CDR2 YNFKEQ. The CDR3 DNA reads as TGTGCCAGCAGCCAAGTAGGGGCGGGGGGGTTCCAAGAGACCCAGTACTTC. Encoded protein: CASSQVGAGGFQETQYF.

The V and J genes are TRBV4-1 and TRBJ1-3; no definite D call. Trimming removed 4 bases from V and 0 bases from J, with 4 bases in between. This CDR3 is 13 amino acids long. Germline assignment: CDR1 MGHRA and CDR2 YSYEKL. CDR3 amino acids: CASSRNSGNTIYF. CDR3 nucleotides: TGCGCCAGCAGCCGGAACTCTGGAAACACCATATATTTT.

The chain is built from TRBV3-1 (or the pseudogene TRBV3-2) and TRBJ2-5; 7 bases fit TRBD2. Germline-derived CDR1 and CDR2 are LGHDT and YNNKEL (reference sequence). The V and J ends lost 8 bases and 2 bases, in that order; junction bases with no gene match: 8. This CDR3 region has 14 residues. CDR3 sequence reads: CASGASGLQETQYF. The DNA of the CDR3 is TGTGCCAGCGGGGCTAGCGGTTTGCAAGAGACCCAGTACTTC.

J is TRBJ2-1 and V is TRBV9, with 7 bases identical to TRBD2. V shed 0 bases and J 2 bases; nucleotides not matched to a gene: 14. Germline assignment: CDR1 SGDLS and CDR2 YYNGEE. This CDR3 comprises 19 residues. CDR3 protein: CASSVATEIEGGPYNEQFF. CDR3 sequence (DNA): TGTGCCAGCAGCGTAGCTACGGAGATTGAGGGAGGGCCCTACAATGAGCAGTTCTTC. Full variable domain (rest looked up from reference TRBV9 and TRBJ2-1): DSGVTQTPKHLITATGQRVTLRCSPRSGDLSVYWYQQSLDQGLQFLIQYYNGEERAKGNILERFSAQQFPDLHSELNLSSLELGDSALYFCASSVATEIEGGPYNEQFFGPGTRLTVL.

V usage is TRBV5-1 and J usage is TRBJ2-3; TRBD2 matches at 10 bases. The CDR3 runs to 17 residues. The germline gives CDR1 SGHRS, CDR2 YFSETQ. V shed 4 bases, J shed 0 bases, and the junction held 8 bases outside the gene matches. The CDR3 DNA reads TGCGCCAGCAGCCCGCCCCGGACTAGCGGAAGCACAGATACGCAGTATTTT. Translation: CASSPPRTSGSTDTQYF.